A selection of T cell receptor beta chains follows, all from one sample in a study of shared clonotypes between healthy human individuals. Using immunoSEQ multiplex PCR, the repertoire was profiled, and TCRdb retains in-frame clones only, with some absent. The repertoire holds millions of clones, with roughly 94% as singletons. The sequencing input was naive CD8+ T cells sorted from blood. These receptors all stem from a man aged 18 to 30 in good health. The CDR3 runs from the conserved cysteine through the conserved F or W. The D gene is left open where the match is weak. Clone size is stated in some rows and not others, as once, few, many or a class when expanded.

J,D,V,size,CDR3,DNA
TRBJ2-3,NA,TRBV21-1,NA,CASNIREERSSDADTQYF,TGTGCCAGCAACATAAGGGAAGAGCGGTCGAGTGACGCAGATACGCAGTATTTT
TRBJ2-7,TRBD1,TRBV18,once,CASSRTGTGTPYEQYF,TGTGCCAGCTCACGGACCGGGACAGGGACCCCCTACGAGCAGTACTTC
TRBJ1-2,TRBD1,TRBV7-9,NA,CASSSPGTANYGYTF,TGTGCCAGCAGCAGTCCCGGGACAGCAAACTATGGCTACACCTTC
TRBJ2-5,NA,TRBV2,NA,CASSEWGETSQETQYF,TGTGCCAGCAGTGAATGGGGTGAAACGTCCCAAGAGACCCAGTACTTC
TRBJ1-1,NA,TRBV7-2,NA,CASSLDNSYTEAFF,TGTGCCAGCAGCTTAGATAACAGCTACACTGAAGCTTTCTTT
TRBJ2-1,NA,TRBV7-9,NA,CASSLSPYNEQFF,TGTGCCAGCAGCTTAAGCCCTTACAATGAGCAGTTCTTC
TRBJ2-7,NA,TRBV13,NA,CASSLGVTNYEQYF,TGTGCCAGCAGCTTGGGGGTTACGAACTACGAGCAGTACTTC
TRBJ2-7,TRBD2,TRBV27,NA,CASSLGPGTSGYEQYF,TGTGCCAGCAGTTTGGGGCCCGGGACTAGCGGCTACGAGCAGTACTTC
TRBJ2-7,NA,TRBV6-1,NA,CASSEARGGGEKYEQYF,TGTGCCAGCAGTGAAGCGCGGGGAGGGGGCGAGAAGTACGAGCAGTACTTC
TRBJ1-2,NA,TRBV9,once,CASSVDPDPNYGYTF,TGTGCCAGCAGCGTAGACCCGGATCCTAACTATGGCTACACCTTC
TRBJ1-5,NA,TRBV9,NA,CASSPGGFGQPQHF,TGTGCCAGCAGCCCTGGGGGCTTTGGTCAGCCCCAGCATTTT
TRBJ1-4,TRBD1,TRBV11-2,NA,CASSLRGLRTNEKLFF,TGTGCCAGCAGCCTAAGGGGGCTACGGACTAATGAAAAACTGTTTTTT
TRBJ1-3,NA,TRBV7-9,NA,CASSLGSGDSAGNTIYF,TGTGCCAGCAGCTTAGGTTCAGGGGACTCAGCTGGAAACACCATATATTTT
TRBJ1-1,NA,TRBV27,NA,CASSLRLSPGFSAEAFF,TGTGCCAGCAGTTTACGACTATCGCCAGGGTTTAGCGCTGAAGCTTTCTTT
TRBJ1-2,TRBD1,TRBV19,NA,CASRPRQGAPQINYGYTF,TGTGCCAGTAGACCCAGACAGGGGGCTCCACAGATTAACTATGGCTACACCTTC
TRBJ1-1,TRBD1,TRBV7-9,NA,CASSFGQGDLTEAFF,TGTGCCAGCAGCTTCGGACAGGGCGATCTGACTGAAGCTTTCTTT
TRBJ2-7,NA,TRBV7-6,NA,CASSLGDRPYEQYF,TGTGCCAGCAGCTTAGGCGACAGGCCCTACGAGCAGTACTTC
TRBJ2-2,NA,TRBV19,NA,CASSIKGREGAALNTGELFF,TGTGCCAGTAGTATAAAGGGGCGGGAAGGGGCAGCTTTGAACACCGGGGAGCTGTTTTTT